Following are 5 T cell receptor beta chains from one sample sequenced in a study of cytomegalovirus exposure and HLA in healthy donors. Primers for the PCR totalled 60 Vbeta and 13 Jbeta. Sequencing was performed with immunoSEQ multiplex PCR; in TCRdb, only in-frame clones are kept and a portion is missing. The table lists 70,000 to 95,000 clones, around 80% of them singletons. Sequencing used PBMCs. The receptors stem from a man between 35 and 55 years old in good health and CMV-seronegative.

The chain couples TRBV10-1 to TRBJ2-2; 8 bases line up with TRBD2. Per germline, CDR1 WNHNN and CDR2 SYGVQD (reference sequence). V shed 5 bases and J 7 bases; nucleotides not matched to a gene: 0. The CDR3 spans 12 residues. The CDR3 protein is CASSTSGGELFF. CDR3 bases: TGCGCCAGCAGTACTAGCGGCGGGGAGCTGTTTTTT.

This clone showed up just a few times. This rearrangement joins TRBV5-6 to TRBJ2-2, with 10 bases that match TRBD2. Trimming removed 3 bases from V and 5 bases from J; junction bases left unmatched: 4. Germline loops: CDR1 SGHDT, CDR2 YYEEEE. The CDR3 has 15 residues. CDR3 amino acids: CASSSSGRYTGELFF. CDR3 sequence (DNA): TGTGCCAGCAGCTCTAGCGGGAGATATACCGGGGAGCTGTTTTTT.

The CDR3 bases are TGTGCCAGCAGCTTAGGCTCTAGCGGGAGCCCCTCCTACGAGCAGTACTTC. Amino acids: CASSLGSSGSPSYEQYF. The chain has TRBV7-9 and TRBJ2-7, with 10 positions matching TRBD2. There are 17 residues in the CDR3. The V and J ends lost 1 base and 0 bases, in that order; junction bases with no gene match: 6. Germline-derived CDR1 and CDR2 are SEHNR and FQNEAQ (reference sequence).

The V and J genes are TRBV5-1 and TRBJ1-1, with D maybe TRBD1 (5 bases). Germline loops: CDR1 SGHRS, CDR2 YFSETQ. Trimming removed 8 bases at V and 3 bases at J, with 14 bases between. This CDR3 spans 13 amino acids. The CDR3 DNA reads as TGCGCCAGTAGTCAGGGATTCGACACTGAAGCTTTCTTT. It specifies CASSQGFDTEAFF.

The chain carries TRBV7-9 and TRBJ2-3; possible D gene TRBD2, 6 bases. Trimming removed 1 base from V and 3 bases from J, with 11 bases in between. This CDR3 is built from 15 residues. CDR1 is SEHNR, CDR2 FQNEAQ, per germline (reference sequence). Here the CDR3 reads CASSLVSGGTDTQYF. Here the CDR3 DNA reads TGTGCCAGCAGCTTAGTTTCCGGGGGTACAGATACGCAGTATTTT.